The present TCR beta chain was sequenced within a study of spatial heterogeneity in lung cancer. About the study: Each unique TCR and UMI combination was seen more than ten times on average in raw reads.

In its sample, this clonotype ranks as medium-sized (0.01 to 0.1%). MiXCR, applied by TCRdb to the 5' RACE reads, yields one record per CDR3 protein. The sample includes some 11,000 distinct CDR3 sequences, about 6% of them seen just once. As for time point: sample taken at primary tumor resection. The sequence came from a male donor with early-stage non-small cell lung cancer. The sample here was PBMCs, taken at surgery.

This chain's CDR3 is CASSPPGLQAPQHF. The CDR3 bases are TGTGCCAGCTCACCACCGGGGCTTCAGGCGCCCCAGCATTTT. V usage is TRBV18 and J usage is TRBJ1-5, with D possibly matching TRBD1 (5 bases). V dropped 0 bases and J dropped 9 bases, with 12 bases sitting between them. Germline V CDR1 and CDR2: KGHSH, LQKENI. The CDR3 consists of 14 residues.